This is a list of T cell receptor beta chains from one sample in a study of blood T cell repertoires in COVID-19. The protocol was immunoSEQ multiplex PCR, while the TCRdb copy is restricted to in-frame clones and leaves out a portion. The repertoire holds approximately 110,000 clones, with roughly 85% as singletons. The sample was peripheral blood. Every receptor here comes from a human donor in a cohort sampled during active COVID-19. Both conserved end residues are part of each CDR3. A D gene is named only where the DNA matches it firmly. Some rows mark clone size as missing; the rest say once, few, many or name a class of expanded clone.

TRBV5-8	few	NA	TRBJ1-1	16	CASSFGYGTMNTEAFF	TGTGCCAGCAGCTTTGGGTATGGGACTATGAACACTGAAGCTTTCTTT
TRBV12-3/TRBV12-4	NA	NA	TRBJ2-7	13	CASTTPGSYEQYF	TGTGCCAGCACCACTCCAGGGTCCTACGAGCAGTACTTC
TRBV5-1	NA	TRBD1	TRBJ2-7	15	CASSWPGQGDYEQYF	TGCGCCAGCAGCTGGCCGGGACAGGGGGACTACGAGCAGTACTTC
TRBV9	NA	TRBD1	TRBJ2-7	18	CASSKTPSERQGLYEQYF	TGTGCCAGCAGCAAGACCCCATCCGAGCGACAGGGCTTGTACGAGCAGTACTTC
TRBV11-2	NA	NA	TRBJ2-7	14	CASSTTRARYEQYF	TGTGCCAGCAGCACCACTAGGGCCAGGTACGAGCAGTACTTC
TRBV6-2/TRBV6-3	NA	NA	TRBJ2-5	14	CASSLGQRQETQYF	TGTGCCAGCAGTCTCGGACAGCGCCAAGAGACCCAGTACTTC
TRBV3-1/TRBV3-2	NA	NA	TRBJ2-1	11	CASSRANEQFF	TGTGCCAGCAGCCGGGCCAATGAGCAGTTCTTC
TRBV7-2	NA	TRBD2	TRBJ2-1	14	CASSWGTTYNEQFF	TGTGCCAGCAGCTGGGGGACTACGTACAATGAGCAGTTCTTC
TRBV13	NA	TRBD1	TRBJ2-3	17	CASSLGTGQGLTDTQYF	TGTGCCAGCAGCTTAGGTACGGGACAGGGACTCACAGATACGCAGTATTTT
TRBV4-1	NA	TRBD1	TRBJ2-2	18	CASSLFDGTGVPLRELFF	TGCGCCAGCAGCCTCTTCGACGGCACAGGGGTACCACTCAGGGAGCTGTTTTTT
TRBV12-2	NA	NA	TRBJ1-5	17	CASRLGGRGIRNQPQHF	TGTGCAAGTCGCTTAGGGGGGCGGGGGATACGCAATCAGCCCCAGCATTTT
TRBV12-3/TRBV12-4	NA	NA	TRBJ1-6	13	CASSLDGKSPLHF	TGTGCCAGCAGTTTAGATGGCAAGTCGCCCCTCCACTTT
TRBV4-3	NA	TRBD1	TRBJ1-2	15	CASSPGQGAPAGYTF	TGCGCCAGCAGCCCAGGACAGGGGGCGCCGGCTGGCTACACCTTC
TRBV5-8	NA	NA	TRBJ1-5	13	CASSRGTDQPQHF	TGTGCCAGCAGCCGCGGAACGGATCAGCCCCAGCATTTT
TRBV5-5	once	TRBD1	TRBJ1-5	12	CASSRPQGAQHF	TGTGCCAGCAGCCGGCCCCAGGGGGCCCAGCATTTT
TRBV7-2	few	TRBD1	TRBJ2-7	17	CASSLAPQGAILLEQYF	TGTGCCAGCAGCTTAGCGCCCCAGGGGGCTATTCTACTGGAGCAGTACTTC
TRBV5-5	once	TRBD1	TRBJ2-7	15	CASSWSSGGPYEQYF	TGTGCCAGCAGCTGGTCGTCAGGGGGCCCCTACGAGCAGTACTTC
TRBV5-8	NA	TRBD2	TRBJ2-1	16	CASSWGSSGGHNEQFF	TGTGCCAGCAGCTGGGGATCTAGCGGGGGACACAATGAGCAGTTCTTC
TRBV2	NA	TRBD2	TRBJ2-2	17	CASTILAGQSGTGELFF	TGTGCCAGCACTATACTAGCGGGACAGTCGGGCACCGGGGAGCTGTTTTTT
TRBV27	NA	NA	TRBJ2-3	15	CASSLSRRNTDTQYF	TGTGCCAGCAGTTTATCGAGGAGGAACACAGATACGCAGTATTTT
TRBV4-1	NA	NA	TRBJ1-5	16	CASSQENRYSNQPQHF	TGCGCCAGCAGCCAAGAGAACCGCTATAGCAATCAGCCCCAGCATTTT
TRBV6-6	NA	NA	TRBJ2-7	15	CASRLAPGLIYEQYF	TGTGCCAGCAGGCTAGCTCCGGGACTGATCTACGAGCAGTACTTC
TRBV5-1	NA	NA	TRBJ2-3	12	CASSLSVSPQYF	TGCGCCAGCAGCTTGAGCGTTTCCCCGCAGTATTTT
TRBV18	NA	NA	TRBJ2-3	14	CASSPPGEPDTQYF	TGTGCCAGCTCACCGCCAGGGGAACCAGATACGCAGTATTTT
TRBV24-1	NA	TRBD1	TRBJ1-6	16	CATSDGDRAHLFLLHF	TGTGCCACCAGTGATGGGGACAGGGCCCATTTATTCCTCCTCCACTTT
TRBV10-3	many	TRBD1	TRBJ2-1	15	CAIREDRESYNEQFF	TGTGCCATCAGGGAAGACAGGGAAAGCTACAATGAGCAGTTCTTC
TRBV19	NA	NA	TRBJ2-1	16	CASSIAAGISTNEQFF	TGTGCCAGTAGTATAGCGGCCGGGATCTCGACCAATGAGCAGTTCTTC
TRBV5-1	NA	NA	TRBJ2-1	16	CASSLAGKSSYNEQFF	TGCGCCAGCAGCTTGGCGGGGAAAAGCTCCTACAATGAGCAGTTCTTC
TRBV27	NA	NA	TRBJ2-1	17	CASSPWGGESSYNEQFF	TGTGCCAGCAGTCCTTGGGGCGGGGAAAGCTCCTACAATGAGCAGTTCTTC
TRBV7-2	NA	TRBD2	TRBJ2-1	13	CASSRRTGGEQFF	TGTGCCAGCAGTCGCAGGACGGGGGGTGAGCAGTTCTTC
TRBV27	NA	NA	TRBJ1-2	14	CASSLGGFPYGYTF	TGTGCCAGCAGTTTGGGCGGGTTCCCCTATGGCTACACCTTC
TRBV18	NA	NA	TRBJ2-3	17	CASSPGWTEISTDTQYF	TGTGCCAGCTCACCCGGTTGGACAGAAATTAGCACAGATACGCAGTATTTT
TRBV7-2	NA	TRBD2	TRBJ2-1	15	CASSRGVAGANEQFF	TGTGCCAGCAGCCGGGGGGTAGCGGGGGCTAATGAGCAGTTCTTC
TRBV4-3	medium-sized	NA	TRBJ1-3	16	CASSQDSGGAGNTIYF	TGCGCCAGCAGCCAAGATTCGGGAGGGGCTGGAAACACCATATATTTT
TRBV5-6	few	NA	TRBJ1-1	15	CASSLVGQGNTEAFF	TGTGCCAGCAGCTTGGTGGGCCAGGGGAACACTGAAGCTTTCTTT
TRBV5-1	NA	NA	TRBJ1-1	14	CASSLEQTNTEAFF	TGCGCCAGCAGCTTGGAACAGACGAACACTGAAGCTTTCTTT